The next 10 T cell receptor beta chains were all read from a single sample in a study of radiotherapy plus CTLA-4 blockade in lung cancer. Sequencing used immunoSEQ multiplex PCR; TCRdb keeps in-frame clones, though not all of them. The sample yields roughly 75,000 clones, about four fifths seen once. The sequencing here drew on peripheral blood, taken from a patient treated with radiotherapy plus ipilimumab. These receptors originate from a human donor with non-small cell lung cancer whose response to radiotherapy plus ipilimumab could not be evaluated. Some clones in this sample may be carry-over from other donors' samples.

The CDR3, as DNA: TGTGCCAGCAGTGATCCCGAGAGCGGGGCCAACGTCCTGACTTTC. Its protein product is CASSDPESGANVLTF. The chain links TRBV25-1 to TRBJ2-6; D is unclear. V lost 3 bases and J 4 bases, leaving 10 bases between the germline ends. The CDR3 spans 15 residues. Germline V gives CDR1 MGHDK, CDR2 SYGVNS.

J is TRBJ1-4 and V is TRBV6-1, with 7 bases lining up with TRBD1. The CDR3 spans 14 residues. Germline V lookup: CDR1 MNHNS, CDR2 SASEGT. Trimming took 5 bases from V and 8 from J; bases not matched to a gene: 8. CDR3: CASSRYRGPEKLFF. In DNA, the CDR3 is TGTGCCAGCAGTAGGTACAGGGGCCCCGAAAAACTGTTTTTT.

This clone was seen more than once but under ten times. The gene calls are TRBV29-1 and TRBJ1-2, with D hard to call. The CDR3 spans 10 residues. In germline, CDR1 is SQVTM, CDR2 ANQGSEA. CDR3 amino acids: CGGLHYGYTF. CDR3 nucleotides: TGCGGTGGACTCCACTATGGCTACACCTTC.

The rearrangement links TRBV5-1 to TRBJ2-3; 9 bases align to TRBD2. The CDR3 has 15 amino acids. V shed 4 bases and J 2 bases; nucleotides not matched to a gene: 5. Germline-derived CDR1 and CDR2 are SGHRS and YFSETQ. The CDR3 nucleotides read TGCGCCAGCAGCAGATTAGCGGGGGACACAGATACGCAGTATTTT. It specifies CASSRLAGDTDTQYF.

Only one count was recorded for this clone. The chain employs TRBV19 and TRBJ2-3; possible D gene TRBD2, 6 bases. CDR3 length equals 15 residues. Germline V lookup: CDR1 LNHDA, CDR2 SQIVND (reference sequence). The V end lost 5 bases, the J end lost 4 bases, and 16 bases lay between the germline ends. CDR3: CASSGHLGGADTQYF. Written as DNA, the CDR3 is TGTGCCAGTAGTGGGCACCTCGGCGGGGCAGATACGCAGTATTTT.

The V gene is TRBV18, the J gene TRBJ1-1, with TRBD1 matching over 9 bases. With 5 bases clipped from V and 1 base from J, the junction kept 8 bases outside the gene matches. Germline V gene data show CDR1 as KGHSH and CDR2 as LQKENI. The CDR3 is made up of 16 amino acids. CDR3 region: CASSLIPGQGNTEAFF. The CDR3 coding sequence is TGTGCCAGCTCATTGATCCCGGGACAGGGGAACACTGAAGCTTTCTTT.

J is TRBJ2-7 and V is TRBV5-1; 8 bases are a match to TRBD1. This CDR3 has 14 amino acids. Germline loops: CDR1 SGHRS, CDR2 YFSETQ. J was trimmed by 3 bases and V by 1 base; bases with no gene match: 3. Here the CDR3 reads CASSLHRGDYEQYF. CDR3 sequence (DNA): TGCGCCAGCAGCTTGCACAGGGGGGACTACGAGCAGTACTTC.

The rearrangement joins TRBV5-1 to TRBJ2-3, with D perhaps matching TRBD2 (5 bases). The CDR3 runs 15 residues. Germline lookup yields CDR1 SGHRS and CDR2 YFSETQ. V shed 7 bases and J shed 0 bases, with 15 bases lying between them. The CDR3 bases are TGCGCCAGCGGAGATAGGACTGGAAGCACAGATACGCAGTATTTT. This codes for CASGDRTGSTDTQYF.

This clone was seen only a few times. This sequence joins TRBV18 and TRBJ1-1; maybe TRBD1 (5 bases). In germline, CDR1 is KGHSH, CDR2 LQKENI. This CDR3 is built from 14 residues. Trimming pared 3 bases from V and 0 bases from J, leaving 8 bases between. CDR3 region: CASSPAGLNTEAFF. Written as DNA, the CDR3 is TGTGCCAGCTCACCGGCAGGGCTGAACACTGAAGCTTTCTTT.

The genes are TRBV5-1 and TRBJ1-6; 7 nucleotides align to TRBD1. The CDR3 consists of 16 residues. After removal of 5 bases from V and 6 bases from J, the junction contained 11 bases not matched to a gene. Germline V lookup: CDR1 SGHRS, CDR2 YFSETQ. The CDR3: CASSQQGPGLNSPLHF. In DNA, the CDR3 is TGCGCCAGCAGTCAACAGGGGCCCGGGCTTAATTCACCCCTCCACTTT.